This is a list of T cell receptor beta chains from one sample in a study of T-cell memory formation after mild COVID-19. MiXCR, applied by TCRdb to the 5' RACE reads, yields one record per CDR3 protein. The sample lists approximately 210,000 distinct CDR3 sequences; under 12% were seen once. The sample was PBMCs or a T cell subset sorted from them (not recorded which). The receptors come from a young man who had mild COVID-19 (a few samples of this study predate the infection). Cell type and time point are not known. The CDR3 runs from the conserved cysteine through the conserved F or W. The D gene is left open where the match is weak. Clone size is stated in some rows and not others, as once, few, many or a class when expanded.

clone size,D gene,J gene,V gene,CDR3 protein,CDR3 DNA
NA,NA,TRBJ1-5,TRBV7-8,CASSLIPRSNQPQHF,TGTGCCAGCAGCCTGATCCCTAGGTCGAATCAGCCCCAGCATTTT
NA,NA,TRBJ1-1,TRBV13,CASSSPPNTEAFF,TGTGCCAGCAGCTCACCACCCAACACTGAAGCTTTCTTT
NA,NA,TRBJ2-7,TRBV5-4,CASSSGHRGSEQYF,TGTGCCAGCAGCTCTGGCCACCGGGGGAGCGAGCAGTACTTC
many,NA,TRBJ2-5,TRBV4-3,CASSQGPGAGQETQYF,TGCGCCAGCAGCCAGGGCCCCGGGGCAGGGCAAGAGACCCAGTACTTC
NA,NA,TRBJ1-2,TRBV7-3,CASSSTRDGGYTF,TGTGCCAGCAGCTCGACCCGAGATGGTGGCTACACCTTC
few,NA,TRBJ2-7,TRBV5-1,CASSHGTPGTAALPSEQYF,TGCGCCAGCAGCCATGGGACACCCGGGACGGCGGCCCTGCCGAGTGAGCAGTACTTC
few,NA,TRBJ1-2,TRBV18,CASSPGSSEHGYTF,TGTGCCAGCTCACCAGGATCCTCAGAACATGGCTACACCTTC
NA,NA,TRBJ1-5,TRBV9,CASSVDRRSKPRPQHF,TGTGCCAGCAGCGTAGATCGCAGGTCCAAGCCGAGGCCCCAGCATTTT
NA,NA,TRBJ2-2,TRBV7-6,CASSPRPGQQPGELFF,TGTGCCAGCAGCCCTCGGCCGGGACAACAACCCGGGGAGCTGTTTTTT
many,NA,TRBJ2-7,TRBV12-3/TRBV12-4,CASSSPPGEQYF,TGTGCCAGCAGTTCACCCCCTGGGGAGCAGTACTTC
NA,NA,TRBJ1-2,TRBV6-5,CASSYSSSWVHYGYTF,TGTGCCAGCAGTTACTCGAGTTCGTGGGTGCACTATGGCTACACCTTC
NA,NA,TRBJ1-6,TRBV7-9,CASSVYRGVNSPLHF,TGTGCCAGCAGCGTATATCGGGGGGTAAACTCACCCCTCCACTTT
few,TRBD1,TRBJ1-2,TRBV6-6,CASRPTGDSNYGYTF,TGTGCCAGCAGACCTACAGGGGATTCTAACTATGGCTACACCTTC
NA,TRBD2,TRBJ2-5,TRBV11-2,CASSLPSGGDETQYF,TGTGCCAGCAGCTTACCTAGCGGGGGGGACGAGACCCAGTACTTC
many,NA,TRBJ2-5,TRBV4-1,CASSQALVGGETQYF,TGCGCCAGCAGCCAAGCATTGGTAGGGGGTGAGACCCAGTACTTC
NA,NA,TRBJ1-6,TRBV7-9,CASSSQGVLNNSPLHF,TGTGCCAGCAGCTCACAGGGAGTCCTGAATAATTCACCCCTCCACTTT
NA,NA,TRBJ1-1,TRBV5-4,CASSSKVSRNTEAFF,TGTGCCAGCAGCTCGAAGGTCTCTCGAAACACTGAAGCTTTCTTT
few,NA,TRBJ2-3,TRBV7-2,CASSFDRTRTDTQYF,TGTGCCAGCAGCTTCGACAGGACCCGCACAGATACGCAGTATTTT
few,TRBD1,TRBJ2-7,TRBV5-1,CASSFGRGLEQYF,TGCGCCAGCAGCTTCGGCAGGGGGCTCGAGCAGTACTTC
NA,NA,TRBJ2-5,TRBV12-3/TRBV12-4,CASSSGTFRETQYF,TGTGCCAGCAGTTCCGGGACATTCCGGGAGACCCAGTACTTC
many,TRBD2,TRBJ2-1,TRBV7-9,CASSSWGGNEQFF,TGTGCCAGCAGCTCTTGGGGGGGCAATGAGCAGTTCTTC
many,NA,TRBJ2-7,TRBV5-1,CASSLEIGRKQYF,TGCGCCAGCAGCTTGGAGATTGGCAGGAAGCAGTACTTC
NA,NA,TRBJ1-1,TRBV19,CASRWGSNTEAFF,TGTGCCAGCCGGTGGGGCTCGAACACTGAAGCTTTCTTT
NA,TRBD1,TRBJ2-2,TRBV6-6,CASNLGTGRTGELFF,TGTGCCAGCAACCTAGGGACAGGACGGACCGGGGAGCTGTTTTTT
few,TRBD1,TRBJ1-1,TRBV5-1,CASSGGQTNTEAFF,TGCGCCAGCAGTGGGGGACAGACGAACACTGAAGCTTTCTTT
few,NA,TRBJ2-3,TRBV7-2,CASSFSAPSTDTQYF,TGTGCCAGCAGCTTCAGTGCCCCTAGCACAGATACGCAGTATTTT
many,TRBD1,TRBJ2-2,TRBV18,CASSPRGQGDTGELFF,TGTGCCAGCTCACCACGCGGACAGGGGGACACCGGGGAGCTGTTTTTT
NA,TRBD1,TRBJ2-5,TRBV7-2,CASSPDRGYQETQYF,TGTGCCAGCAGCCCGGACAGGGGGTACCAAGAGACCCAGTACTTC
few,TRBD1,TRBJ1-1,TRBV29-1,CSVEGRRQGTEAFF,TGCAGCGTTGAAGGAAGACGACAGGGCACTGAAGCTTTCTTT
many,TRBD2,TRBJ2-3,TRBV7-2,CASSPHRGGADTQYF,TGTGCCAGCAGCCCCCATCGCGGGGGGGCAGATACGCAGTATTTT
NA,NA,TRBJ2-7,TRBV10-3,CAISESGDPYEQYF,TGTGCCATCAGTGAGTCCGGGGACCCCTACGAGCAGTACTTC
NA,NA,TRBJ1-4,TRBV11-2,CASSASPDEKLFF,TGTGCCAGCAGCGCGTCACCAGATGAAAAACTGTTTTTT